Listed here are 18 T cell receptor beta chains from one sample, sequenced in a study of cytomegalovirus exposure and HLA in healthy donors. PCR employed 60 Vbeta and 13 Jbeta primers. Using immunoSEQ multiplex PCR, the repertoire was profiled, and TCRdb retains in-frame clones only, with some absent. The sample has 130,000 to 150,000 clones, 60% to 85% seen once. The sequenced sample consisted of PBMCs. All receptors derive from a woman in her 40s in good health and CMV-seropositive.

This clone was found once. The chain couples TRBV19 to TRBJ2-6; no clear D gene. This CDR3 has 15 residues. Per germline, CDR1 LNHDA and CDR2 SQIVND (reference sequence). V was trimmed by 5 bases and J by 0 bases, leaving 8 bases between them. CDR3 in DNA: TGTGCCAGTAGTCCCGGAGCCTCTGGGGCCAACGTCCTGACTTTC. Translation gives CASSPGASGANVLTF.

The genes are TRBV5-1 and TRBJ2-3; the match to TRBD2 covers 13 bases. The trim removed 4 bases at V and 6 bases at J, leaving 11 bases unmatched. Germline CDR1 reads SGHRS; CDR2 reads YFSETQ. This CDR3 spans 17 amino acids. CDR3 bases: TGCGCCAGCAGCCCGATTACTAGCGGGGGGGCGTCGGATACGCAGTATTTT. Amino acids: CASSPITSGGASDTQYF.

This clone was picked up a small number of times. This sequence joins TRBV5-1 and TRBJ2-5, with 9 bases matching TRBD2. V lost 3 bases, J lost 1 base, and 10 bases stayed unmatched. The CDR3 runs 17 residues. Germline CDR1 reads SGHRS; CDR2 reads YFSETQ. CDR3 DNA sequence: TGCGCCAGCAGCTCATTACCTCTAGCGGGGTTCCAAGAGACCCAGTACTTC. This sequence encodes CASSSLPLAGFQETQYF.

This chain connects TRBV2 to TRBJ2-7; 7 bases match TRBD2. J was trimmed by 3 bases and V by 8 bases; bases with no gene match: 7. The germline V gene encodes CDR1 SNHLY and CDR2 FYNNEI. CDR3 length: 13 amino acids. CDR3 sequence reads: CASLEAGFYEQYF. The CDR3 DNA sequence: TGTGCCAGCCTGGAAGCGGGGTTCTACGAGCAGTACTTC.

This clone was seen only once. The genes are TRBV13 and TRBJ1-2; 9 nucleotides align to TRBD1. The CDR3 is made up of 14 amino acids. J lost 8 bases, V lost 4 bases, and 8 bases had no gene match. The V gene's germline CDR1 is PRHDT and CDR2 FYEKMQ (reference sequence). This chain's CDR3 is CASSYEGQGWGYTF. Here the CDR3 DNA reads TGTGCCAGCAGCTATGAGGGACAGGGATGGGGCTACACCTTC.

J is TRBJ1-1 and V is TRBV20-1; D is unclear. The length of the CDR3 is 10 residues. V lost 5 bases to trimming and J lost 7 bases, with 8 bases between them. In germline, CDR1 is DFQATT, CDR2 SNEGSKA (reference sequence). CDR3 DNA sequence: TGCAGTGCTCAGTACTATGAAGCTTTCTTT. Translation gives CSAQYYEAFF.

This clone has only one observation. The rearrangement uses TRBV10-3 and TRBJ1-6, with no clear D. With 0 bases removed from V and 3 bases from J, the gap between germline ends came to 9 bases. Per germline, CDR1 ENHRY and CDR2 SYGVKD. CDR3 length: 16 amino acids. CDR3 sequence (DNA): TGTGCCATCAGTGAGTCTCGCACAGTCTATAATTCACCCCTCCACTTT. Translation: CAISESRTVYNSPLHF.

V usage is TRBV5-1 and J usage is TRBJ2-1; TRBD2 aligns across 10 bases. This CDR3 contains 14 residues. J was trimmed by 9 bases and V by 3 bases; bases with no gene match: 6. Germline CDR1 is SGHRS and CDR2 is YFSETQ. The CDR3 nucleotides read TGCGCCAGCAGCTCTAGCGGGGGAGCCACTGAGCAGTTCTTC. Protein sequence: CASSSSGGATEQFF.

Details on this clone: The sample has other DNA sequences that encode this CDR3 too. The genes are TRBV20-1 and TRBJ1-4; D unclear. V lost 0 bases and J lost 8, with 4 bases in between. Per the germline V gene, CDR1 is DFQATT and CDR2 is SNEGSKA (reference sequence). This CDR3 comprises 11 residues. CDR3 amino acids: CSAREGEKLFF. The CDR3 region has the DNA TGCAGTGCTAGAGAGGGCGAAAAACTGTTTTTT.

In its sample, this clone ranks as medium-sized (0.01 to 0.1%). This chain links TRBV4-2 with TRBJ1-1; D is uncertain. V was shortened by 0 bases and J by 4 bases, with 15 bases between the two germline ends. The germline CDR1 and CDR2 sequences are LGHNA and YNFKEQ. This CDR3 has 16 residues. CDR3: CASSQESSPAGTEAFF. For the CDR3, the DNA is TGTGCCAGCAGCCAAGAAAGTTCGCCCGCAGGCACTGAAGCTTTCTTT.

The gene calls are TRBV6-5 and TRBJ2-7, with 9 bases fitting TRBD2. Germline CDR1 MNHEY, CDR2 SVGAGI. CDR3 length: 14 residues. V was pared by 7 bases and J by 2 bases, with 6 bases of the junction left unmatched. The CDR3 sequence: CASMVSGGTYEQYF. In DNA, the CDR3 is TGTGCCAGCATGGTGAGCGGGGGGACCTACGAGCAGTACTTC.

The chain recombines TRBV6-6 with TRBJ1-2; D possibly corresponds to TRBD1 (5 bases). The CDR3 is 16 residues long. CDR1 is MNHNY and CDR2 is SVGAGI in the germline V gene (reference sequence). The germline V and J ends were trimmed by 6 bases and 0 bases, with 17 bases remaining between them. The CDR3 is CASRGLDSITNYGYTF. In nucleotides, the CDR3 is TGTGCCAGCAGGGGACTAGACAGTATAACTAACTATGGCTACACCTTC.

The V and J genes are TRBV7-7 and TRBJ2-1; 12 bases line up with TRBD2. The V gene end was trimmed by 5 bases and the J gene end by 7 bases; junction bases not matched to a gene: 9. The CDR3 spans 16 residues. Germline lookup yields CDR1 SSHAT and CDR2 FNYEAQ (reference sequence). CDR3 sequence reads: CASSPSSGGAMNEQFF. The DNA of the CDR3 is TGTGCCAGCAGCCCCTCTAGCGGGGGGGCGATGAATGAGCAGTTCTTC.

The chain links TRBV30 to TRBJ1-1, with TRBD1 as a possible D gene (6 bases). V was clipped by 7 bases and J by 5 bases, with 17 bases between them. CDR1 and CDR2 from the germline V gene are GTSNPN and SVGIG (reference sequence). The CDR3 consists of 13 residues. The CDR3 nucleotides are TGTGCCTCCAAACGGGGGGCTGGGACTGAAGCTTTCTTT. This gives the protein CASKRGAGTEAFF.

The chain links TRBV27 to TRBJ1-5; 8 nucleotides agree with TRBD1. Per germline, CDR1 MNHEY and CDR2 SMNVEV (reference sequence). The CDR3 totals 15 residues. Unmatched junction bases numbered 6, after V lost 3 bases and J lost 5 bases. The CDR3 sequence: CASSFRGQGDQPQHF. Here the CDR3 DNA reads TGTGCCAGCAGTTTTCGAGGACAGGGAGATCAGCCCCAGCATTTT.

The V gene is TRBV18, the J gene TRBJ1-3; D not certain. The V gene lost 3 bases and the J gene lost 2 bases, with 17 bases spanning the gap. This CDR3 contains 17 residues. Germline CDR1 and CDR2: KGHSH and LQKENI. CDR3 coding DNA: TGTGCCAGCTCACCCGCGGGCGTATTGGGGACTGGAAACACCATATATTTT. Translating gives CASSPAGVLGTGNTIYF.

This rearrangement joins TRBV9 to TRBJ2-5; 9 bases match TRBD2. With 0 bases clipped from V and 3 bases from J, the junction kept 6 bases outside the gene matches. CDR3 length: 16 residues. Germline CDR1 reads SGDLS; CDR2 reads YYNGEE. The CDR3 protein is CASSVGVSGGKETQYF. The CDR3 DNA follows: TGTGCCAGCAGCGTAGGGGTTAGCGGGGGTAAAGAGACCCAGTACTTC.

This chain links TRBV5-6 with TRBJ2-2, with D perhaps TRBD1 (5 bases). The V gene lost 0 bases and the J gene lost 4 bases, with 13 bases spanning the gap. CDR3 length: 16 amino acids. Germline V gene lookup returns CDR1 SGHDT and CDR2 YYEEEE. CDR3 residues: CASSLAPRVGTGELFF. The CDR3 bases are TGTGCCAGCAGCTTGGCCCCCAGGGTGGGCACCGGGGAGCTGTTTTTT. Full variable domain (missing parts from reference TRBV5-6 and TRBJ2-2): DAGVTQSPTHLIKTRGQQVTLRCSPKSGHDTVSWYQQALGQGPQFIFQYYEEEERQRGNFPDRFSGHQFPNYSSELNVNALLLGDSALYLCASSLAPRVGTGELFFGEGSRLTVL.